This T cell receptor (beta chain) was recovered during a study of T cells in localized non-small cell lung cancer. The CDR3 covers 14 residues. Per germline, CDR1 MDHEN and CDR2 SYDVKM. V gave up 8 bases and J gave up 3 bases, with 15 bases separating them. Generated by immunoSEQ multiplex PCR, the TCRdb table keeps only in-frame clones and is missing some. The data show approximately 30,000 clones, over 75% seen once. Sequenced here: peripheral blood mononuclear cells, sampled before any cancer treatment. The V gene is TRBV28, the J gene TRBJ2-3; D tentatively reads TRBD1 or TRBD2 (5 bases each). This sequence originates from a woman aged 35 to 69 with stage III lung adenocarcinoma. CDR3 sequence reads: CASGGAIQTDTQYF. CDR3 sequence (DNA): TGTGCCAGCGGGGGAGCAATCCAGACAGATACGCAGTATTTT.